This T cell receptor beta chain was documented in a study of identical twins. Regarding the study as a whole: While abundant cord blood beta clonotypes carried fewer insertions, memory repertoires showed no such pattern. Invariant populations such as MAIT and iNKT cells could partly muddle zero-insertion analyses.

This clonotype has at least ten counts. Its antigen is not identified. Template switching, a step in the protocol, added a universal primer site, and cDNA carried unique molecular identifiers. TCRdb itself ran the 5' RACE reads through MiXCR, one entry per CDR3 protein. The sample lists about 700,000 distinct CDR3 sequences; roughly 6% were seen once. No donor was unhealthy or non-Caucasian. The clonotype comes from a man younger than 30 in good health. Sequencing was done on a sample of naive T cells sorted from blood.

CDR3 sequence reads: CASNSELAGVTDTQYF. CDR3 coding DNA: TGTGCCAGCAATTCGGAGCTAGCGGGAGTGACAGATACGCAGTATTTT. The V call is TRBV6-2 or TRBV6-3, the J call TRBJ2-3; 10 bases line up with TRBD2. This CDR3 is 16 amino acids long. The V segment lost 7 bases and the J segment 3 bases; nucleotides outside the gene matches: 10. The germline V gene encodes CDR1 MNHEY and CDR2 SVGEGT.